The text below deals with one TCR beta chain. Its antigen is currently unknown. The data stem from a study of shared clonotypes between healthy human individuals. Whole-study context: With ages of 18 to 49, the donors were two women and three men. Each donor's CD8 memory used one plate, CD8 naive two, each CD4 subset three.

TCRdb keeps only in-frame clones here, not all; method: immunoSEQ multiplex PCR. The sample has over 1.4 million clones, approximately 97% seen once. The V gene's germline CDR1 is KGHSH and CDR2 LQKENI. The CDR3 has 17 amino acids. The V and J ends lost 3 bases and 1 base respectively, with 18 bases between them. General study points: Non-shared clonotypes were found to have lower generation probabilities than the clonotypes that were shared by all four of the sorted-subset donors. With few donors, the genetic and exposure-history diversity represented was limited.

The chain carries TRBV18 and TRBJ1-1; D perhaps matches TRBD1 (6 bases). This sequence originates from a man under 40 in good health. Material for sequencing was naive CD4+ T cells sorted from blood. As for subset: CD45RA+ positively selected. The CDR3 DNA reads TGTGCCAGCTCACCCCGGCCAGGGGCACACGAGAACACTGAAGCTTTCTTT. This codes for CASSPRPGAHENTEAFF.